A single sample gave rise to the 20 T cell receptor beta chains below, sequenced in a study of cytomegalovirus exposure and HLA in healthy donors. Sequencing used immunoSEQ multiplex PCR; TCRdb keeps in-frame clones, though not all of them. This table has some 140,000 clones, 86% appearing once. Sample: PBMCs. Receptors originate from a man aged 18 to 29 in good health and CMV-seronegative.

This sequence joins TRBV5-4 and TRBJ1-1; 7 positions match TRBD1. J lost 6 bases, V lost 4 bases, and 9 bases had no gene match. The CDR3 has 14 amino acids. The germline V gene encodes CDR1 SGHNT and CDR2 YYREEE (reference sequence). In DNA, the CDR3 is TGTGCCAGCAGCCAGAAGACAGGGAGATCTGAAGCTTTCTTT. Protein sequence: CASSQKTGRSEAFF. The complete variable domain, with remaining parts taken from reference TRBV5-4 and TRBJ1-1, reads ETGVTQSPTHLIKTRGQQVTLRCSSQSGHNTVSWYQQALGQGPQFIFQYYREEENGRGNFPPRFSGLQFPNYSSELNVNALELDDSALYLCASSQKTGRSEAFFGQGTRLTVV.

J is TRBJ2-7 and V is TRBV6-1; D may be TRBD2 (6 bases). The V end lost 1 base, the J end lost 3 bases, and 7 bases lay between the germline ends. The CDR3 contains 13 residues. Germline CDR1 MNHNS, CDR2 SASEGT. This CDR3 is CASSEGGDYEQYF. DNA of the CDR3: TGTGCCAGCAGTGAAGGGGGGGACTACGAGCAGTACTTC.

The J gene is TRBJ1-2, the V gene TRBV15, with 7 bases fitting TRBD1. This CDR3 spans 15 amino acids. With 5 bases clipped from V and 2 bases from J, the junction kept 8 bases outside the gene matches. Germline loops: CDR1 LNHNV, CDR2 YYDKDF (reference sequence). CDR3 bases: TGTGCCACCAGCGCCGACCGGGACAGCAACTATGGCTACACCTTC. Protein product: CATSADRDSNYGYTF. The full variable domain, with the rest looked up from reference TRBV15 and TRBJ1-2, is DAMVIQNPRYQVTQFGKPVTLSCSQTLNHNVMYWYQQKSSQAPKLLFHYYDKDFNNEADTPDNFQSRRPNTSFCFLDIRSPGLGDTAMYLCATSADRDSNYGYTFGSGTRLTVV.

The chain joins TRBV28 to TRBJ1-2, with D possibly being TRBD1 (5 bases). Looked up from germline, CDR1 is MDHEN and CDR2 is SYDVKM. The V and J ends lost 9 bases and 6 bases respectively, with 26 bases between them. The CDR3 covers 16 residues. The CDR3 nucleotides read TGTGCCAGTTTAGGATCTAACAGGTGGGCAACAGATGGCTACACCTTC. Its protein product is CASLGSNRWATDGYTF.

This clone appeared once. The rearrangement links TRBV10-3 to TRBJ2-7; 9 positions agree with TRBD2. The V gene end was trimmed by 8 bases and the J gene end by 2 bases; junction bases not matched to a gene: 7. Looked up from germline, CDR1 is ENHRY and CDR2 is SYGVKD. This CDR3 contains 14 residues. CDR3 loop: CAIAPGLATYEQYF. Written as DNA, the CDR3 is TGTGCCATCGCCCCGGGACTAGCTACCTACGAGCAGTACTTC.

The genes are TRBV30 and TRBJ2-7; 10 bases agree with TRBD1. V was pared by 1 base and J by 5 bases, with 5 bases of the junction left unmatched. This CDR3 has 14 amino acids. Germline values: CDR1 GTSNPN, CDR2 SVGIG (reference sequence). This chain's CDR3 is CAWSEGTGVDEQYF. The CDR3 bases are TGTGCCTGGAGTGAAGGGACAGGGGTAGACGAGCAGTACTTC.

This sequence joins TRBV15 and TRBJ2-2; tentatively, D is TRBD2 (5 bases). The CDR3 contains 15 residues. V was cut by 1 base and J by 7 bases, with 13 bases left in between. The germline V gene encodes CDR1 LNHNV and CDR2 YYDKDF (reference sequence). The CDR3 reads CATSRAPKGVGELFF. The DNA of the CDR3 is TGTGCCACCAGCAGAGCCCCGAAGGGAGTCGGGGAGCTGTTTTTT.

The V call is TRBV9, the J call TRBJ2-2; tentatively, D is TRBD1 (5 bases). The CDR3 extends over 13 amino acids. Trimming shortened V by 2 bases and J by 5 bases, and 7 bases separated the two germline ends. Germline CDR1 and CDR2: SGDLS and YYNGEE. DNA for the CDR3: TGTGCCAGCAGCGTTCAGGGTACCGGGGAGCTGTTTTTT. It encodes CASSVQGTGELFF.

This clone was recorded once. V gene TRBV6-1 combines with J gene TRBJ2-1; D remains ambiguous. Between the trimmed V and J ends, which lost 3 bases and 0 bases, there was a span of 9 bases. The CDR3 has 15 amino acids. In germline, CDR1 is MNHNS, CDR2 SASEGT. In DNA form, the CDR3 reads TGTGCCAGCAGTGAGTCGGTTCGCTCCTACAATGAGCAGTTCTTC. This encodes CASSESVRSYNEQFF.

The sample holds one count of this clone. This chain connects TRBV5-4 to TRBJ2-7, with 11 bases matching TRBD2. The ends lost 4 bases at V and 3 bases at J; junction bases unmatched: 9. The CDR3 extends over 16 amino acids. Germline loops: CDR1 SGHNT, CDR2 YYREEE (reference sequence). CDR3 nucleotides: TGTGCCAGCAGCCCGAGCGGACTAGCGGGTCTCTACGAGCAGTACTTC. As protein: CASSPSGLAGLYEQYF.

CDR3 protein: CAWSSPMGQGMGWPGNTIYF. The CDR3 DNA sequence: TGTGCCTGGAGTTCCCCTATGGGGCAGGGCATGGGGTGGCCTGGAAACACCATATATTTT. The J gene is TRBJ1-3, the V gene TRBV30, with D possibly matching TRBD1 (5 bases). Germline loops: CDR1 GTSNPN, CDR2 SVGIG (reference sequence). Trimming took 2 bases from V and 2 from J, leaving 28 bases between them. There are 20 residues in the CDR3.

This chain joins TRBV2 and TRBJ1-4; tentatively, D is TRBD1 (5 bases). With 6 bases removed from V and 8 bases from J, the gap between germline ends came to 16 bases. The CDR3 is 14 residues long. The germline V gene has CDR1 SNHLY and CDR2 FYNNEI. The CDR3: CASSFQGGAEKLFF. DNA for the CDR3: TGTGCCAGCAGCTTTCAGGGAGGGGCGGAAAAACTGTTTTTT.

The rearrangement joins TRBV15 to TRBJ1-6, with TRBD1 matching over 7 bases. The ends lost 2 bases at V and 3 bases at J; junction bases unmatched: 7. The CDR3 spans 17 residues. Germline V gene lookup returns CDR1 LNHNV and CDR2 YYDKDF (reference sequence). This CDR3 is CATSRPPDRFYNSPLHF. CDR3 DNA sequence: TGTGCCACCAGCAGACCACCGGACAGGTTCTATAATTCACCCCTCCACTTT.

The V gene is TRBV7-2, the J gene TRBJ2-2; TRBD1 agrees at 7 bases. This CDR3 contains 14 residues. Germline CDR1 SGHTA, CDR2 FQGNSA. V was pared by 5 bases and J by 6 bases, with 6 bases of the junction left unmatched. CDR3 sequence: CASSVRQGPGELFF. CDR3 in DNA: TGTGCCAGCAGCGTCCGACAGGGCCCCGGGGAGCTGTTTTTT.

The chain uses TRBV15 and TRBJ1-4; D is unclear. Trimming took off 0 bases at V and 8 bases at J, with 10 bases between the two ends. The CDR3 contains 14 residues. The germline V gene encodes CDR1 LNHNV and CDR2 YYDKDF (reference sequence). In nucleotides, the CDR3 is TGTGCCACCAGCAGAGACTCGTCGGGGGAAAAACTGTTTTTT. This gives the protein CATSRDSSGEKLFF.

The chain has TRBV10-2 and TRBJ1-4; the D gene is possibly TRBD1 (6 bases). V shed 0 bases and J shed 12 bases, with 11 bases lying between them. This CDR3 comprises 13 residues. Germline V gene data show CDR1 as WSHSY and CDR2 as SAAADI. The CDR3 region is CASSESQGMQLFF. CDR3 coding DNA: TGCGCCAGCAGTGAGTCGCAGGGGATGCAACTGTTTTTT.

The CDR3 is CASSFGQGKNYGYTF. The DNA of the CDR3 is TGTGCCAGCAGCTTTGGACAGGGGAAAAACTATGGCTACACCTTC. The V and J genes are TRBV11-2 and TRBJ1-2, with 9 bases that match TRBD1. CDR1 and CDR2 (germline): SGHAT, FQNNGV. The CDR3 consists of 15 residues. With 3 bases clipped from V and 2 bases from J, the junction kept 4 bases outside the gene matches. Together with reference TRBV11-2 and TRBJ1-2, the CDR3 gives the full variable domain: EAGVAQSPRYKIIEKRQSVAFWCNPISGHATLYWYQQILGQGPKLLIQFQNNGVVDDSQLPKDRFSAERLKGVDSTLKIQPAKLEDSAVYLCASSFGQGKNYGYTFGSGTRLTVV.

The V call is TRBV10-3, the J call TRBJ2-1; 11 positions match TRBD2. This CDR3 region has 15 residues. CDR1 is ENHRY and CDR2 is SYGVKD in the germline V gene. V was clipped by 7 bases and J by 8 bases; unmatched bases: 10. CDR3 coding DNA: TGTGCCATCACCACCCAACTAGCGGGAGTAGATGAGCAGTTCTTC. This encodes CAITTQLAGVDEQFF.

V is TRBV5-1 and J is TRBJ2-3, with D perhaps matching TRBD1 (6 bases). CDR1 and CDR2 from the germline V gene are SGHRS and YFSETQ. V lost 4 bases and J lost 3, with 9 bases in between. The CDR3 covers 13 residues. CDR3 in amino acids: CASSVGATDTQYF. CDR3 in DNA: TGCGCCAGCAGCGTGGGGGCAACAGATACGCAGTATTTT.

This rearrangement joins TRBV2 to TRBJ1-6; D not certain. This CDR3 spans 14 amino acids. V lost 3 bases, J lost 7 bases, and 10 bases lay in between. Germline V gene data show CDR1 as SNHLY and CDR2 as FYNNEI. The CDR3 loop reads CASSDAIPNSPLHF. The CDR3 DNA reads TGTGCCAGCAGTGATGCGATTCCGAATTCACCCCTCCACTTT.